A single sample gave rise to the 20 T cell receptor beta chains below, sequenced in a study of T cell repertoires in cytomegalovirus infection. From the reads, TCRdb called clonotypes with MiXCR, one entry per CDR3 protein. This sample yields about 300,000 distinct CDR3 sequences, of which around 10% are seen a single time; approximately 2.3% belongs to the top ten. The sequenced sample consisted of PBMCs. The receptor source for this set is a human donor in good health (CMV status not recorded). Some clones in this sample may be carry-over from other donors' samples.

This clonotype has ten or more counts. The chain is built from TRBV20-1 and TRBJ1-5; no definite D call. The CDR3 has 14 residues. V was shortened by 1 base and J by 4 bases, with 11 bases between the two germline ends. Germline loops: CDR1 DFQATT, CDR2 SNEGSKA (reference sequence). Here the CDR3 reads CSARAQVENQPQHF. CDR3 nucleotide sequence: TGCAGTGCTAGAGCTCAAGTCGAGAATCAGCCCCAGCATTTT.

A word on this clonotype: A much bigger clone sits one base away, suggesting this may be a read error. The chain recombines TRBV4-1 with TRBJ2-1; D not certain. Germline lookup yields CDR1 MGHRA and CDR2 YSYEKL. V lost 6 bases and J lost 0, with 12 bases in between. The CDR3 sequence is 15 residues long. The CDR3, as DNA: TGCGCCAGCAGACCAGCCCGGCCCTCCTACAATGAGCAGTTCTTC. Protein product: CASRPARPSYNEQFF.

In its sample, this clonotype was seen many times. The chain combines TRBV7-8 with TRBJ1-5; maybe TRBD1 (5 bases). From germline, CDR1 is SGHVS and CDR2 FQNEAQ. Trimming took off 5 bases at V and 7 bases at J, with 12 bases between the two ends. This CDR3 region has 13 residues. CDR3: CASSHEGLQPQHF. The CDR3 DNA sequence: TGTGCCAGCAGCCACGAGGGGTTGCAGCCCCAGCATTTT.

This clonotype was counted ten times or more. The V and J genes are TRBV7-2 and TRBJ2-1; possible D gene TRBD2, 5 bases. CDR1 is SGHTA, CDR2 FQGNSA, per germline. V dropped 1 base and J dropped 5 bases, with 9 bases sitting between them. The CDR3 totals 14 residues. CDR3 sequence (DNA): TGTGCCAGCAGCTTAGGACTACACGACAATGAGCAGTTCTTC. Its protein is CASSLGLHDNEQFF.

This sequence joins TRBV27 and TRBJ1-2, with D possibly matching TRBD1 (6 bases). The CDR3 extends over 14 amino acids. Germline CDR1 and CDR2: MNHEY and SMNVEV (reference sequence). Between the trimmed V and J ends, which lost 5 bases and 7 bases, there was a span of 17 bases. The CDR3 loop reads CASSPDPGAVGYTF. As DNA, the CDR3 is TGTGCCAGCAGTCCGGACCCGGGGGCGGTTGGCTACACCTTC.

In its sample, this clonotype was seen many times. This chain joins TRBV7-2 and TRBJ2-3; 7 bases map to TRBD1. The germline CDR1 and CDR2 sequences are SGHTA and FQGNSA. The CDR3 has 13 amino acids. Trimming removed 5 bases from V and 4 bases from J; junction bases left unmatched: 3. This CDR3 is CASSRQGADTQYF. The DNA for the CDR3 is TGTGCCAGCAGCAGACAGGGCGCAGATACGCAGTATTTT.

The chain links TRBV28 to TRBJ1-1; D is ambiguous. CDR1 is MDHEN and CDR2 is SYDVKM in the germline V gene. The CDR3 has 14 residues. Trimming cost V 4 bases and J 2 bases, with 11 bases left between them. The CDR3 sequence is CASSSPGVNTEAFF. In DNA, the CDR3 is TGTGCCAGCAGTTCCCCAGGAGTTAACACTGAAGCTTTCTTT. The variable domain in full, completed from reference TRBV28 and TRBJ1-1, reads DVKVTQSSRYLVKRTGEKVFLECVQDMDHENMFWYRQDPGLGLRLIYFSYDVKMKEKGDIPEGYSVSREKKERFSLILESASTNQTSMYLCASSSPGVNTEAFFGQGTRLTVV.

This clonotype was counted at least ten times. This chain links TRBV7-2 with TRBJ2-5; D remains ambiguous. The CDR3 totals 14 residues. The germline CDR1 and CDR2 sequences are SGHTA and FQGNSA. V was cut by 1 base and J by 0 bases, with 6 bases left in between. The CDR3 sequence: CASSLVEYQETQYF. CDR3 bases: TGTGCCAGCAGCTTAGTAGAGTACCAAGAGACCCAGTACTTC.

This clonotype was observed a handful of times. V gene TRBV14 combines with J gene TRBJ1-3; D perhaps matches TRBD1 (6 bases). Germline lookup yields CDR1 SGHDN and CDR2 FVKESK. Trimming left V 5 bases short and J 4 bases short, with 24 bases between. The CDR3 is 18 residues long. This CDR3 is CASSYATLQGVGGNTIYF. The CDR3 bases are TGTGCCAGCAGCTATGCTACCCTACAGGGTGTCGGCGGAAACACCATATATTTT. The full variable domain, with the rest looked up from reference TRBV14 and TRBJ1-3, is EAGVTQFPSHSVIEKGQTVTLRCDPISGHDNLYWYRRVMGKEIKFLLHFVKESKQDESGMPNNRFLAERTGGTYSTLKVQPAELEDSGVYFCASSYATLQGVGGNTIYFGEGSWLTVV.

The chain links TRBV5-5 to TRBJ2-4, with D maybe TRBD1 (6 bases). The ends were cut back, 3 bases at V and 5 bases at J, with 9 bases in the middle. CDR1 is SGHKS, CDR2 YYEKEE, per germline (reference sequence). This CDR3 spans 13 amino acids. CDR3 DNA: TGTGCCAGCAGCTGGACAGATCAAAACATTCAGTACTTC. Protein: CASSWTDQNIQYF.

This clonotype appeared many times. CDR3 residues: CASSLFPSGAQETQYF. In DNA form, the CDR3 reads TGTGCCAGCAGTTTATTCCCTAGCGGGGCCCAAGAGACCCAGTACTTC. The gene calls are TRBV28 and TRBJ2-5, with 9 bases lining up with TRBD2. The CDR3 loop spans 16 amino acids. V shed 1 base, J shed 1 base, and the junction held 4 bases outside the gene matches. The germline V gene encodes CDR1 MDHEN and CDR2 SYDVKM.

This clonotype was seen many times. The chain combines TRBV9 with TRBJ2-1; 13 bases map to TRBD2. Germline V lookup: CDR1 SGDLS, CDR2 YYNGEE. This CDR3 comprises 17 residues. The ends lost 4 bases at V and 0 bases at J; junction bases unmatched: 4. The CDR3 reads CASSRGLAGRSYNEQFF. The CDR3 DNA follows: TGTGCCAGCAGCAGGGGACTAGCGGGACGCTCCTACAATGAGCAGTTCTTC.

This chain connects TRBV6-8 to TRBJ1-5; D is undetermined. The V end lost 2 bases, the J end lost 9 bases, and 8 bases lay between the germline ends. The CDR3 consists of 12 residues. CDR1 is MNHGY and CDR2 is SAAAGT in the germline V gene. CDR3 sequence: CASSYGKGPQHF. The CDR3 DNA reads TGTGCCAGCAGTTACGGGAAAGGGCCCCAGCATTTT.

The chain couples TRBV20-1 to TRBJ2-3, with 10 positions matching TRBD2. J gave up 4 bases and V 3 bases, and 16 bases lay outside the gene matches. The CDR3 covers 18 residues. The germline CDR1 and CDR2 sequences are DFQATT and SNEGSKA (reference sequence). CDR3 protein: CSARPGPLAGAMADTQYF. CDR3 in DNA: TGCAGTGCTAGGCCGGGCCCGCTAGCGGGGGCCATGGCAGATACGCAGTATTTT.

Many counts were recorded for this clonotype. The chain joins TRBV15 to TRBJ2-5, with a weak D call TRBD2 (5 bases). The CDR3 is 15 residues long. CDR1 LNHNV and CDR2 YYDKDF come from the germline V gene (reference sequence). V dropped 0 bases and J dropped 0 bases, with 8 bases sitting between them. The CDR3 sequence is CATSRDTGYQETQYF. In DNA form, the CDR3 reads TGTGCCACCAGCAGAGATACGGGGTACCAAGAGACCCAGTACTTC.

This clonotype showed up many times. The CDR3 spells CSAYPKSGGPREQFF. CDR3 in DNA: TGCAGTGCTTACCCTAAGAGCGGGGGGCCGAGAGAGCAGTTCTTC. V gene TRBV20-1 combines with J gene TRBJ2-1; 9 nucleotides align to TRBD2. This CDR3 contains 15 residues. V dropped 5 bases and J dropped 10; count of bases not matched to a gene: 15. Per germline, CDR1 DFQATT and CDR2 SNEGSKA (reference sequence).

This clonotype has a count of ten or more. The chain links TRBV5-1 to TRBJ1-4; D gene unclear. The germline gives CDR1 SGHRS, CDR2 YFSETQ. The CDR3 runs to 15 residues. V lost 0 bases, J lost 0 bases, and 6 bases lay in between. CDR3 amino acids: CASSLEQATNEKLFF. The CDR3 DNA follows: TGCGCCAGCAGCTTGGAGCAAGCAACTAATGAAAAACTGTTTTTT. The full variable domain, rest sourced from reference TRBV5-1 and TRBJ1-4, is KAGVTQTPRYLIKTRGQQVTLSCSPISGHRSVSWYQQTPGQGLQFLFEYFSETQRNKGNFPGRFSGRQFSNSRSEMNVSTLELGDSALYLCASSLEQATNEKLFFGSGTQLSVL.

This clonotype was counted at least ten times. CDR3 sequence reads: CASSHLDEYTGELFF. Written as DNA, the CDR3 is TGTGCCAGCAGCCATTTAGATGAGTACACCGGGGAGCTGTTTTTT. The chain combines TRBV14 with TRBJ2-2; no reliable D call. The CDR3 has 15 amino acids. Germline-derived CDR1 and CDR2 are SGHDN and FVKESK. The V end lost 3 bases, the J end lost 3 bases, and 11 bases lay between the germline ends.

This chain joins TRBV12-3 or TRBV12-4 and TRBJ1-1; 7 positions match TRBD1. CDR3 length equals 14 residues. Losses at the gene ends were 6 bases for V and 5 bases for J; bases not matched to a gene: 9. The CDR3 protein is CASRQGQRGTEAFF. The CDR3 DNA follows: TGTGCCAGCAGGCAGGGACAGAGAGGGACTGAAGCTTTCTTT.

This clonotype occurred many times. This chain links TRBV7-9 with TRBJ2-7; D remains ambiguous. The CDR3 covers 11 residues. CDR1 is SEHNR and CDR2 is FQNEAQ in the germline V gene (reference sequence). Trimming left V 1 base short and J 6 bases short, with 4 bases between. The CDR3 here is CASSLGVEQYF. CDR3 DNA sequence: TGTGCCAGCAGCTTAGGTGTCGAGCAGTACTTC.